The present T cell receptor (beta chain) was sequenced within a study of T cells in Graves' hyperthyroidism and ophthalmopathy. Trimming stripped 4 bases from V and 1 base from J, with 7 bases between. Germline CDR1 reads MNHEY; CDR2 reads SVGAGI. CDR3 size: 14 residues. Inclusion characteristics of ophthalmopathy patients comprised a Clinical Activity Score of at least 3, a NOSPECS grade of at least 4, and duration under 3 months. The study excluded patients with uncontrolled infection, other autoimmune disease, pregnancy or lactation. Template material for amplifying TCR beta CDR3 regions consisted of RNA transcripts. The HTBI primer set served for first-round RT-PCR of the TCR CDR3. TCRdb called the multiplex PCR reads again in MiXCR, with one record for every CDR3 protein. The repertoire includes 450,000 to 500,000 distinct CDR3 sequences, around a fifth of them detected once, and around 50% sits in the top ten.

This sequence joins TRBV6-5 and TRBJ2-2; D uncertain. This TCR was recovered from a woman aged 70-85 years with Graves' ophthalmopathy. Sequencing was performed on blood. Written as DNA, the CDR3 is TGTGCCAGCAGTTCGACGCAGAACACCGGGGAGCTGTTTTTT. Its protein is CASSSTQNTGELFF.